This TCR beta chain was sequenced during a study of CD8 T cells in Susac syndrome. Random-hexamer reverse transcription was applied to 0.5 to 1 ug RNA. TCRdb called the immunoSEQ multiplex PCR reads again in MiXCR, with one record for every CDR3 protein. The sample lists about 71,000 distinct CDR3 sequences; over 90% were seen once. CDR1 is LNHDA and CDR2 is SQIVND in the germline V gene (reference sequence). This CDR3 comprises 15 residues. V shed 7 bases and J shed 2 bases, with 15 bases lying between them. The specimen sequenced was CD4+ T cells from PBMCs. This clonotype originated in a human donor with multiple sclerosis. The chain uses TRBV19 and TRBJ2-1, with D maybe TRBD2 (6 bases). The CDR3 here is CASTPPGVPYNEQFF. DNA of the CDR3: TGTGCCAGTACCCCGCCGGGGGTCCCCTACAATGAGCAGTTCTTC.